These T cell receptor beta chains were read from a single sample in a study of early T cells in non-severe SARS-CoV-2 infection. TCRdb ran MiXCR on the 5' RACE reads and lists one entry per CDR3 protein. There are around 44,000 distinct CDR3 sequences in the sample; approximately 9.4% occur only once, and about 8.6% lies in the top ten. Sample: whole blood. These receptors were collected from an adult who was a healthcare worker with PCR-confirmed SARS-CoV-2 infection or an uninfected control (not recorded which). Each CDR3 is given with its conserved first and last residue. Each record gives: V gene, D gene, J gene, clone size, CDR3 protein, CDR3 DNA. A D gene is named only where the DNA matches it firmly. Size tells how often a clone was seen (once, few, many) or the class of an expanded clone, and some rows leave it out.

V gene: TRBV2
D gene: .
J gene: TRBJ2-7
clone size: .
CDR3 protein: CASSGGEVYEQYF
CDR3 DNA: TGTGCCAGCAGTGGGGGCGAGGTGTACGAGCAGTACTTC

V gene: TRBV28
D gene: .
J gene: TRBJ1-4
clone size: many
CDR3 protein: CASSLNFPPERPNEGLFF
CDR3 DNA: TGTGCCAGCAGTTTAAATTTCCCCCCGGAGAGGCCCAATGAAGGACTGTTTTTT

V gene: TRBV20-1
D gene: TRBD1
J gene: TRBJ1-4
clone size: many
CDR3 protein: CSARGTGIEKLFF
CDR3 DNA: TGCAGTGCTAGGGGGACAGGGATTGAAAAACTGTTTTTT

V gene: TRBV15
D gene: .
J gene: TRBJ2-6
clone size: many
CDR3 protein: CATTAGGSGANVLTF
CDR3 DNA: TGTGCCACTACAGCGGGTGGCTCTGGGGCCAACGTCCTGACTTTC

V gene: TRBV5-1
D gene: .
J gene: TRBJ2-6
clone size: many
CDR3 protein: CASSETPRSGANVLTF
CDR3 DNA: TGCGCCAGCTCAGAGACACCCCGCTCTGGGGCCAACGTCCTGACTTTC

V gene: TRBV30
D gene: TRBD1
J gene: TRBJ1-4
clone size: .
CDR3 protein: CAWSVQGGPSEKLFF
CDR3 DNA: TGTGCCTGGAGTGTACAAGGGGGCCCCAGTGAAAAACTGTTTTTT

V gene: TRBV29-1
D gene: .
J gene: TRBJ2-2
clone size: .
CDR3 protein: CSAKQGRGARWSGELFF
CDR3 DNA: TGCAGCGCTAAACAGGGACGCGGGGCCCGATGGTCCGGGGAGCTGTTTTTT

V gene: TRBV6-1
D gene: TRBD1
J gene: TRBJ2-1
clone size: many
CDR3 protein: CASSEDRGRLDEQFF
CDR3 DNA: TGTGCCAGCAGTGAAGACAGGGGGCGATTGGATGAGCAGTTCTTC

V gene: TRBV11-2
D gene: .
J gene: TRBJ1-1
clone size: .
CDR3 protein: CASSFLGGIEAFF
CDR3 DNA: TGTGCCAGCAGCTTCCTTGGGGGAATTGAAGCTTTCTTT

V gene: TRBV9
D gene: .
J gene: TRBJ2-1
clone size: many
CDR3 protein: CASSPRLAYNEQFF
CDR3 DNA: TGTGCCAGCAGCCCGCGCCTTGCGTACAATGAGCAGTTCTTC

V gene: TRBV20-1
D gene: TRBD2
J gene: TRBJ2-1
clone size: .
CDR3 protein: CSAPPGGSYNEQFF
CDR3 DNA: TGCAGTGCCCCCCCGGGAGGTAGCTACAATGAGCAGTTCTTC

V gene: TRBV28
D gene: TRBD2
J gene: TRBJ2-7
clone size: .
CDR3 protein: CASYSGRAYEQYF
CDR3 DNA: TGTGCCAGCTATAGCGGGAGAGCGTACGAGCAGTACTTC

V gene: TRBV29-1
D gene: .
J gene: TRBJ2-1
clone size: .
CDR3 protein: CSVALARMGNNEQFF
CDR3 DNA: TGCAGCGTTGCATTGGCCAGAATGGGGAACAATGAGCAGTTCTTC

V gene: TRBV19
D gene: TRBD1
J gene: TRBJ2-1
clone size: many
CDR3 protein: CASTQNVQGAGEQFF
CDR3 DNA: TGTGCCAGTACCCAGAACGTCCAGGGGGCGGGTGAGCAGTTCTTC

V gene: TRBV10-3
D gene: .
J gene: TRBJ2-2
clone size: many
CDR3 protein: CAISRDSRTGELFF
CDR3 DNA: TGTGCCATCAGTCGGGACTCCCGGACCGGGGAGCTGTTTTTT

V gene: TRBV27
D gene: .
J gene: TRBJ1-1
clone size: many
CDR3 protein: CASSFTDSNTEAFF
CDR3 DNA: TGTGCCAGCAGTTTCACAGACTCGAACACTGAAGCTTTCTTT

V gene: TRBV7-6
D gene: .
J gene: TRBJ2-1
clone size: few
CDR3 protein: CASSLGGREQGNEQFF
CDR3 DNA: TGTGCCAGCAGCTTAGGGGGGCGGGAGCAGGGCAATGAGCAGTTCTTC

V gene: TRBV20-1
D gene: TRBD2
J gene: TRBJ2-7
clone size: few
CDR3 protein: CSAQSGTSGSGAYEQYF
CDR3 DNA: TGCAGTGCTCAGAGTGGGACTAGCGGGAGCGGCGCCTACGAGCAGTACTTC

V gene: TRBV2
D gene: .
J gene: TRBJ1-4
clone size: .
CDR3 protein: CASGARLTNEKLFF
CDR3 DNA: TGTGCCAGTGGGGCGAGGCTGACTAATGAAAAACTGTTTTTT

V gene: TRBV12-3/TRBV12-4
D gene: TRBD1
J gene: TRBJ2-1
clone size: many
CDR3 protein: CASSLAQGARFNEQFF
CDR3 DNA: TGTGCCAGCAGTTTAGCGCAGGGGGCGAGGTTCAATGAGCAGTTCTTC

V gene: TRBV18
D gene: TRBD1
J gene: TRBJ1-1
clone size: few
CDR3 protein: CASSPAVGQWNTEAFF
CDR3 DNA: TGTGCCAGCTCACCAGCCGTGGGACAGTGGAACACTGAAGCTTTCTTT

V gene: TRBV9
D gene: TRBD1
J gene: TRBJ1-2
clone size: many
CDR3 protein: CASSVGGGQGRVYGYTF
CDR3 DNA: TGTGCCAGCAGCGTAGGCGGGGGACAGGGGCGCGTTTATGGCTACACCTTC

V gene: TRBV19
D gene: TRBD2
J gene: TRBJ2-1
clone size: many
CDR3 protein: CATASGRPERNYNEQFF
CDR3 DNA: TGTGCCACCGCTAGCGGGAGGCCCGAAAGGAACTACAATGAGCAGTTCTTC

V gene: TRBV6-5
D gene: .
J gene: TRBJ1-1
clone size: .
CDR3 protein: CASSPDENTEAFF
CDR3 DNA: TGTGCCAGCAGTCCGGACGAGAACACTGAAGCTTTCTTT

V gene: TRBV27
D gene: .
J gene: TRBJ2-2
clone size: few
CDR3 protein: CASSPLLDRGELFF
CDR3 DNA: TGTGCCAGCAGCCCTCTGCTTGACAGGGGGGAGCTGTTTTTT

V gene: TRBV5-1
D gene: .
J gene: TRBJ1-1
clone size: medium-sized
CDR3 protein: CASSLDGPGSTEAFF
CDR3 DNA: TGCGCCAGCAGCTTGGATGGGCCGGGAAGCACTGAAGCTTTCTTT

V gene: TRBV7-6
D gene: .
J gene: TRBJ1-6
clone size: many
CDR3 protein: CASSLALGRHNSPLHF
CDR3 DNA: TGTGCCAGCAGCTTAGCGCTGGGACGGCATAATTCACCCCTCCACTTT

V gene: TRBV7-6
D gene: TRBD2
J gene: TRBJ2-5
clone size: few
CDR3 protein: CASSLTGSGRLETQYF
CDR3 DNA: TGTGCCAGCAGCCTTACGGGGAGCGGGAGATTAGAGACCCAGTACTTC

V gene: TRBV7-9
D gene: TRBD1
J gene: TRBJ1-1
clone size: few
CDR3 protein: CASSSPGQGTEAFF
CDR3 DNA: TGTGCCAGCAGCTCTCCGGGACAGGGGACTGAAGCTTTCTTT

V gene: TRBV7-4
D gene: .
J gene: TRBJ2-6
clone size: .
CDR3 protein: CASSLRGMPAPQANVLTF
CDR3 DNA: TGTGCCAGCAGCTTAAGGGGCATGCCCGCTCCCCAGGCCAACGTCCTGACTTTC

V gene: TRBV5-1
D gene: .
J gene: TRBJ2-1
clone size: few
CDR3 protein: CASKLDRHNEQFF
CDR3 DNA: TGCGCCAGCAAACTTGACAGGCACAATGAGCAGTTCTTC